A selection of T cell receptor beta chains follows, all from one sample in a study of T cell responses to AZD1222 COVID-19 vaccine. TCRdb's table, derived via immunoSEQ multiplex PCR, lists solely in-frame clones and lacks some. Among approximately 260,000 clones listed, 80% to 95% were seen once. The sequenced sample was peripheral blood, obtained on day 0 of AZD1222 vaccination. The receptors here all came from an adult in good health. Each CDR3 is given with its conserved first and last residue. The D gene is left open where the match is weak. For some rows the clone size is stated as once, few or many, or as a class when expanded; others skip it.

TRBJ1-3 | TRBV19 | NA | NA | TGTGCCAGTAGTCCGGGGACGCCTGGAAACACCATATATTTT | CASSPGTPGNTIYF
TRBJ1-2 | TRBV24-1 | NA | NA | TGTGCCACCAGTGAGAGACACAGGGCCGATGGCTACACCTTC | CATSERHRADGYTF
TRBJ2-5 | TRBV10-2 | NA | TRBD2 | TGCGCCAGCAGACCCCCTGGGCGGGGGGGCCGTCAAGAGACCCAGTACTTC | CASRPPGRGGRQETQYF
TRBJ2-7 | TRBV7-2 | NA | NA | TGTGCCAGCAGCTTGACAGCGGTTACAAGCTCCTACGAGCAGTACTTC | CASSLTAVTSSYEQYF
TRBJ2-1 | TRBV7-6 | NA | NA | TGTGCCAGCAGCTTAGGCTTCGGACCCTTCAATGAGCAGTTCTTC | CASSLGFGPFNEQFF
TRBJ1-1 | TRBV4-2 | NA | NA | TGTGCCAGCATGGGGAGTGAAGCTTTCTTT | CASMGSEAFF
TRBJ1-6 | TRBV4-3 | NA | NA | TGCGCCAGCAGCCAAGCGGGGGGACATTCTCCCCTCCACTTT | CASSQAGGHSPLHF
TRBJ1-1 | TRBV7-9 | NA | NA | TGTGCCAGCAGCTTGATGAACACTGAAGCTTTCTTT | CASSLMNTEAFF
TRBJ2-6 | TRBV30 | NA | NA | TGTGCCTGGAGTCCCCTGATCTCTGGGGCCAACGTCCTGACTTTC | CAWSPLISGANVLTF
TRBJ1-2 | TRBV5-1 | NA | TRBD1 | TGCGCCAGCAGCTTGGAACAGGGGAGAGGCTACACCTTC | CASSLEQGRGYTF
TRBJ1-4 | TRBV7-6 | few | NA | TGTGCCAGCAGCTTAGGGGGTGAAAAACTGTTTTTT | CASSLGGEKLFF
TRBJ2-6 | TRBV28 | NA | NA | TGTGCCAGCAGTTCGGGGGACTCTGGGGCCAACGTCCTGACTTTC | CASSSGDSGANVLTF
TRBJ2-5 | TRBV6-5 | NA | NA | TGTGCCAGCAGCCGCCAAGAGACCCAGTACTTC | CASSRQETQYF
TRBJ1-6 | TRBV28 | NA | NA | TGTGCCAGCAGTAGGATAGGCAATTCACCCCTCCACTTT | CASSRIGNSPLHF
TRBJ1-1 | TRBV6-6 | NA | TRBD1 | TGTGCCAGCAGTCCCCAGGGGGCTGGAACTGAAGCTTTCTTT | CASSPQGAGTEAFF
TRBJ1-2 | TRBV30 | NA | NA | TGTGCCTGGAGTGTAGGCAGGAACTATGGCTACACCTTC | CAWSVGRNYGYTF
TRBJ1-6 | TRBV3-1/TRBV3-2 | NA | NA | TGTGCCAGCAGCCAAGCTGGTCAGGCCTCACCCCTCCACTTT | CASSQAGQASPLHF
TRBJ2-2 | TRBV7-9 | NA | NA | TGTGCCAGCAGCCAACCCTTGGGGGAGCTGTTTTTT | CASSQPLGELFF